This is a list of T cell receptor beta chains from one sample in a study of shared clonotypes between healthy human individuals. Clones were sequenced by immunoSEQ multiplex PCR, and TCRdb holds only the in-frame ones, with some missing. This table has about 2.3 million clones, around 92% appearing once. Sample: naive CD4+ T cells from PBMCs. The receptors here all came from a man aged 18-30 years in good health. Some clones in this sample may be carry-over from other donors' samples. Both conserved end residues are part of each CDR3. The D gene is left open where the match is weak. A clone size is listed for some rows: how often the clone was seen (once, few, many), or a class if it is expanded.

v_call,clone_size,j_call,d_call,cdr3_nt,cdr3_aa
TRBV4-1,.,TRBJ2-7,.,TGCGCCAGCAGCCAAGAGCTCCGAACCTACGAGCAGTACTTC,CASSQELRTYEQYF
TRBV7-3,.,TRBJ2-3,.,TGTGCCAGCAGCTCGGGGGGACAATATAGCACAGATACGCAGTATTTT,CASSSGGQYSTDTQYF
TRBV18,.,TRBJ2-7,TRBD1,TGTGCCAGCTCCCCCGGGACAGGGGGACTCGAGCAGTACTTC,CASSPGTGGLEQYF
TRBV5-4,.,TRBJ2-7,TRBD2,TGTGCCAGCGGCTCAGGGACTAGCGGGGTTGGGCACGAGCAGTACTTC,CASGSGTSGVGHEQYF
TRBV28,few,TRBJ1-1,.,TGTGCCAGCAGTTTATTATTCGGTCAGGACACTGAAGCTTTCTTT,CASSLLFGQDTEAFF
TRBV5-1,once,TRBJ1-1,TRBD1,TGCGCCAGCAGCTTAACCGGGACAGTCCTCAACACTGAAGCTTTCTTT,CASSLTGTVLNTEAFF
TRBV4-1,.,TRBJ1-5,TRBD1,TGCGCCAGCAGCCAACCGAACAGGGGGCCTGTACAGCCCCAGCATTTT,CASSQPNRGPVQPQHF
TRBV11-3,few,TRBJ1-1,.,TGTGCCAGCAGTCTGGGGAGCAATGAAGCTTTCTTT,CASSLGSNEAFF
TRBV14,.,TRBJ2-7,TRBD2,TGTGCCAGCAGCCAAGGCCTTGGACTAGGAATCTACGAGCAGTACTTC,CASSQGLGLGIYEQYF
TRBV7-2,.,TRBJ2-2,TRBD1,TGTGCCAGCAGCTTGAGGGACAGGGTAAATTCGGTTACCGGGGAGCTGTTTTTT,CASSLRDRVNSVTGELFF
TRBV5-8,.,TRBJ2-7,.,TGTGCCAGCAGCCTCCGGGGACGTGTGGGCGAGCAGTACTTC,CASSLRGRVGEQYF
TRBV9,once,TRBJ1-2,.,TGTGCCAGCAGCGTAGGTGGGGGAGGAGGCTACACCTTC,CASSVGGGGGYTF
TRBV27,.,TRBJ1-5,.,TGTGCCAGCAGCCTCAGGGGTTCCAATCAGCCCCAGCATTTT,CASSLRGSNQPQHF
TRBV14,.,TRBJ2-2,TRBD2,TGTGCCAGCAGCCAAGCGGGACTAGCGGATAACACCGGGGAGCTGTTTTTT,CASSQAGLADNTGELFF
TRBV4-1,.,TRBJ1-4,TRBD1,TGCGCCAGCAGCCACCCTTTAGGGACAGACCATGAAAAACTGTTTTTT,CASSHPLGTDHEKLFF
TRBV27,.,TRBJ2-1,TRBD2,TGTGCCAGCAGTTTCCTCCTCCTAGCGGGAGACCACTACAATGAGCAGTTCTTC,CASSFLLLAGDHYNEQFF
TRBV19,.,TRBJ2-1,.,TGTGCCAGTAGCGCCCAGGGGCAGTCCTACAATGAGCAGTTCTTC,CASSAQGQSYNEQFF
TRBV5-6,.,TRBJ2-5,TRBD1,TGTGCTAGCCGCCTGGGCGTGACAGGGGGGACCCAGTACTTC,CASRLGVTGGTQYF
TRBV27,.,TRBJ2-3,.,TGTGCCAGCAGTTTGCGGACAAACACAGATACGCAGTATTTT,CASSLRTNTDTQYF
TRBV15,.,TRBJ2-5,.,TGTGCCACCAGCAGAGTCGGGCGGGACAGATTGTACCAAGAGACCCAGTACTTC,CATSRVGRDRLYQETQYF
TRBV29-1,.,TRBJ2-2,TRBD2,TGCAGCGTTGAAGTCCCCCGGACTAGCGGGAACACCGGGGAGCTGTTTTTT,CSVEVPRTSGNTGELFF
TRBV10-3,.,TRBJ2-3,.,TGTGCCATCACCAGACCTCCGAATACAGATACGCAGTATTTT,CAITRPPNTDTQYF
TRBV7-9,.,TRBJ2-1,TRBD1,TGTGCCAGCAGCACCGAGGGACAGGCCACTGAGCAGTTCTTC,CASSTEGQATEQFF
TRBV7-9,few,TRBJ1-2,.,TGTGCCAGCAGCTTAGCGGAGATAAATGGCTACACCTTC,CASSLAEINGYTF
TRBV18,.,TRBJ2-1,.,TGTGCCAGCTCACCAACCCGCTCCTACAATGAGCAGTTCTTC,CASSPTRSYNEQFF
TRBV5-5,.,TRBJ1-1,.,TGTGCCAGCAGCTTGGCCGGGGGACACTCCAACACTGAAGCTTTCTTT,CASSLAGGHSNTEAFF